A single sample gave rise to the 29 T cell receptor beta chains below, sequenced in a study of cytomegalovirus exposure and HLA in healthy donors. In the PCR, 60 Vbeta and 13 Jbeta primers were used. Some clones are missing from TCRdb's copy, which holds only in-frame ones; the method was immunoSEQ multiplex PCR. The top ten hold approximately 2% of the sample, which has nearly 200,000 clones, about 77% seen once. The sample consisted of PBMCs. The receptors stem from a woman in her 30s in good health and CMV-seropositive.

Concerning this clone itself: Other DNA sequences in this sample translate to the same CDR3. This chain joins TRBV28 and TRBJ1-2, with TRBD1 matching over 7 bases. The germline V gene has CDR1 MDHEN and CDR2 SYDVKM. V lost 7 bases to trimming and J lost 1 base; unmatched junction nucleotides: 9. The CDR3 spans 15 residues. The CDR3 DNA reads TGTGCCAGCATACACGGGGGACAGATTAACTATGGCTACACCTTC. This codes for CASIHGGQINYGYTF.

The chain employs TRBV28 and TRBJ2-3; 8 nucleotides align to TRBD1. Trimming at V came to 5 bases and at J to 6 bases, leaving 4 bases not matched to a gene. This CDR3 is built from 13 residues. Germline CDR1 MDHEN, CDR2 SYDVKM. The CDR3 nucleotides are TGTGCCAGCAGTCTTCAGGGGGCGGATACGCAGTATTTT. It codes for CASSLQGADTQYF.

In nucleotides, the CDR3 is TGCGCCAGCAGCTCCCCCTTGGGCCCAGAGACCCAGTACTTC. Residues: CASSSPLGPETQYF. The chain employs TRBV5-1 and TRBJ2-5, with D unclear. V lost 3 bases to trimming and J lost 4 bases, with 13 bases between them. Per germline, CDR1 SGHRS and CDR2 YFSETQ. There are 14 residues in the CDR3.

This clone was seen just once. V gene TRBV6-5 combines with J gene TRBJ2-7, with unresolved D. The CDR3 contains 13 residues. Trimming removed 6 bases at V and 0 bases at J, with 9 bases between. Germline CDR1 is MNHEY and CDR2 is SVGAGI. CDR3 in amino acids: CASRIRFSYEQYF. The CDR3 bases are TGTGCCAGCAGGATCAGGTTCTCCTACGAGCAGTACTTC.

The chain couples TRBV28 to TRBJ1-1; 7 bases line up with TRBD1. The CDR3 extends over 13 amino acids. Germline assignment: CDR1 MDHEN and CDR2 SYDVKM. J gave up 8 bases and V 1 base, and 4 bases lay outside the gene matches. CDR3 residues: CASSLLTGSEAFF. Here the CDR3 DNA reads TGTGCCAGCAGTTTATTGACAGGGTCGGAAGCTTTCTTT.

This clone was found a few times. The J gene is TRBJ1-3, the V gene TRBV29-1, with a tentative D call TRBD1 (6 bases). Germline loops: CDR1 SQVTM, CDR2 ANQGSEA. This CDR3 region has 13 residues. With 7 bases removed from V and 2 bases from J, the gap between germline ends came to 12 bases. CDR3 sequence: CSAADSPGNTIYF. The CDR3 DNA reads as TGCAGCGCCGCGGACAGCCCTGGAAACACCATATATTTT.

This chain links TRBV4-3 with TRBJ2-6, with TRBD2 as a possible D gene (5 bases). Germline-derived CDR1 and CDR2 are LGHNA and YSLEER. V lost 2 bases and J 0 bases, leaving 17 bases between the germline ends. This CDR3 contains 19 residues. CDR3 sequence reads: CASSQINSGSSSGANVLTF. The CDR3 coding sequence is TGCGCCAGCAGCCAAATCAACAGCGGATCGAGCTCTGGGGCCAACGTCCTGACTTTC.

This clone has just a few counts. The genes are TRBV27 and TRBJ1-2; D unclear. V gave up 3 bases and J gave up 4 bases, with 9 bases separating them. The CDR3 is 13 amino acids. Germline-derived CDR1 and CDR2 are MNHEY and SMNVEV (reference sequence). CDR3 coding DNA: TGTGCCAGCAGTTTGAGGGAGGGCTATGGCTACACCTTC. The encoded protein is CASSLREGYGYTF.

This chain connects TRBV5-1 to TRBJ1-3; D may be TRBD1 (5 bases). The length of the CDR3 is 16 residues. V lost 0 bases and J lost 0, with 10 bases in between. CDR1 and CDR2 from the germline V gene are SGHRS and YFSETQ. For the CDR3, the DNA is TGCGCCAGCAGCTTGGACAGGACCAGCTCTGGAAACACCATATATTTT. Protein product: CASSLDRTSSGNTIYF.

The chain recombines TRBV7-9 with TRBJ1-2; the D is unclear. The V end was cut by 2 bases, the J end by 0 bases, with 10 bases between. Germline V gene sequence: CDR1 SEHNR, CDR2 FQNEAQ (reference sequence). The CDR3 spans 15 residues. The CDR3 nucleotides are TGTGCCAGCAGCTTACTCAATCGGGCTAACTATGGCTACACCTTC. Protein sequence: CASSLLNRANYGYTF.

CDR3 nucleotide sequence: TGTGCCAGCAGAGCCACAGGGGGCCCTCAGCCCCAGCATTTT. Its protein is CASRATGGPQPQHF. V gene TRBV7-2 combines with J gene TRBJ1-5, with 9 nucleotides matching TRBD1. The junction had 6 bases not matched to a gene; V was cut back by 6 bases and J by 6 bases. In germline, CDR1 is SGHTA, CDR2 FQGNSA. This CDR3 is 14 amino acids long.

This chain joins TRBV7-2 and TRBJ2-5; TRBD1 agrees at 11 bases. The tail of the sequence fits TRBJ2-7 better, so the J call may be wrong. CDR1 SGHTA and CDR2 FQGNSA come from the germline V gene. The CDR3 covers 15 residues. Written as DNA, the CDR3 is TGTGCCAGCAGCTTCGCCGGGACAGGGGGCTACGAGCAGTACTTC. Protein product: CASSFAGTGGYEQYF.

The chain combines TRBV7-9 with TRBJ1-5; D unclear. V shed 2 bases and J shed 9 bases, with 14 bases lying between them. Germline lookup yields CDR1 SEHNR and CDR2 FQNEAQ (reference sequence). The CDR3 covers 14 residues. CDR3 protein: CASSLLNAASPQHF. In nucleotides, the CDR3 is TGTGCCAGCAGCTTACTAAACGCCGCGTCGCCCCAGCATTTT. Variable domain in full (rest from reference TRBV7-9 and TRBJ1-5): DTGVSQNPRHKITKRGQNVTFRCDPISEHNRLYWYRQTLGQGPEFLTYFQNEAQLEKSRLLSDRFSAERPKGSFSTLEIQRTEQGDSAMYLCASSLLNAASPQHFGDGTRLSIL.

The genes are TRBV7-2 and TRBJ1-2; possibly TRBD1 for D (5 bases). V was pared by 5 bases and J by 4 bases, with 11 bases between. Germline CDR1 is SGHTA and CDR2 is FQGNSA. The CDR3 spans 13 residues. CDR3 residues: CASSPGSGYGYTF. CDR3 bases: TGTGCCAGCAGCCCAGGGTCGGGCTATGGCTACACCTTC.

The V gene is TRBV18, the J gene TRBJ1-4; the D gene is possibly TRBD1 (6 bases). Germline-derived CDR1 and CDR2 are KGHSH and LQKENI. The CDR3 consists of 17 residues. The V and J ends lost 3 bases and 0 bases respectively, with 14 bases between them. In DNA, the CDR3 is TGTGCCAGCTCACCTTGGGACACTATAACAACTAATGAAAAACTGTTTTTT. Its protein product is CASSPWDTITTNEKLFF.

The chain combines TRBV4-1 with TRBJ2-7; TRBD2 is a possible D gene (6 bases). CDR1 is MGHRA and CDR2 is YSYEKL in the germline V gene. V was clipped by 0 bases and J by 4 bases, with 13 bases between them. The length of the CDR3 is 15 residues. The CDR3 DNA sequence: TGCGCCAGCAGCCAAGAAATCATCGGGGGATACGAGCAGTACTTC. It is translated as CASSQEIIGGYEQYF.

The chain couples TRBV30 to TRBJ1-6, with 9 nucleotides matching TRBD1. The ends lost 0 bases at V and 8 bases at J; junction bases unmatched: 5. The length of the CDR3 is 15 residues. Germline-derived CDR1 and CDR2 are GTSNPN and SVGIG (reference sequence). The CDR3 nucleotides are TGTGCCTGGAGTGTACTCGGGACAGGGTATTCACCCCTCCACTTT. The encoded protein is CAWSVLGTGYSPLHF.

The sample holds a few counts of this clone. The rearrangement links TRBV2 to TRBJ2-7; 9 bases fit TRBD2. V was clipped by 8 bases and J by 1 base; unmatched bases: 6. The CDR3 runs to 14 residues. Germline V gene lookup returns CDR1 SNHLY and CDR2 FYNNEI. CDR3 bases: TGTGCCAGCCAGCGGCTAGCGGGATCCTACGAGCAGTACTTC. This gives the protein CASQRLAGSYEQYF.

This clone showed up just once. The rearrangement joins TRBV6-5 to TRBJ2-7; perhaps TRBD1 as D (5 bases). Germline CDR1 MNHEY, CDR2 SVGAGI. Trimming pared 4 bases from V and 1 base from J, leaving 14 bases between. This CDR3 is built from 15 residues. CDR3 DNA: TGTGCCAGCAGTTCCCCAGGGCGGACGTCCTACGAGCAGTACTTC. This gives the protein CASSSPGRTSYEQYF.

J is TRBJ2-5 and V is TRBV15; tentatively, D is TRBD2 (7 bases). From germline, CDR1 is LNHNV and CDR2 YYDKDF (reference sequence). The CDR3 loop spans 13 amino acids. Trimming took 3 bases from V and 5 from J, leaving 10 bases between them. The CDR3 spells CATSRGRGETQYF. Here the CDR3 DNA reads TGTGCCACCAGCAGGGGGAGGGGGGAGACCCAGTACTTC.

CDR3 bases: TGTGCCAGCCGACCGGCCCGAACAGGGTCCTATGGCTACACCTTC. Translation: CASRPARTGSYGYTF. The rearrangement uses TRBV27 and TRBJ1-2, with TRBD1 as a possible D gene (6 bases). Germline assignment: CDR1 MNHEY and CDR2 SMNVEV (reference sequence). The V end lost 8 bases, the J end lost 4 bases, and 20 bases lay between the germline ends. The CDR3 sequence is 15 residues long.

This clone has only one observation. The V gene is TRBV28, the J gene TRBJ1-2, with D perhaps matching TRBD1 (5 bases). V lost 6 bases and J lost 5, with 13 bases in between. The CDR3 spans 13 residues. Germline CDR1 reads MDHEN; CDR2 reads SYDVKM. The CDR3 DNA follows: TGTGCCAGCAGCCCCAAAGGGGTGTATGGCTACACCTTC. This encodes CASSPKGVYGYTF.

Only a few counts were recorded for this clone. V usage is TRBV6-4 and J usage is TRBJ1-1; no definite D call. V lost 6 bases, J lost 5 bases, and 13 bases lay in between. Germline lookup yields CDR1 MRHNA and CDR2 SNTAGT. This CDR3 is 13 amino acids long. The chain's CDR3 is CASSRERGTEAFF. The CDR3 nucleotides are TGTGCCAGCAGCCGGGAAAGAGGAACTGAAGCTTTCTTT.

This clone was counted a single time. The J gene is TRBJ2-2, the V gene TRBV30, with D unresolved. CDR1 is GTSNPN and CDR2 is SVGIG in the germline V gene (reference sequence). This CDR3 contains 16 residues. Trimming shortened V by 3 bases and J by 0 bases, and 14 bases separated the two germline ends. CDR3 amino acids: CAWRLVGLANTGELFF. CDR3 DNA sequence: TGTGCCTGGAGATTGGTTGGGCTTGCGAACACCGGGGAGCTGTTTTTT.

CDR3 DNA sequence: TGTGCCAGCAGCGTAGGGGCGAGCGGGAGAGGAGTAGAGACCCAGTACTTC. Protein: CASSVGASGRGVETQYF. The gene calls are TRBV9 and TRBJ2-5; TRBD2 matches 8 bases. V trimming: 0 bases; J trimming: 4 bases; junction bases outside the gene matches: 11. CDR3 size: 17 residues. CDR1 is SGDLS, CDR2 YYNGEE, per germline.

The chain is built from TRBV29-1 and TRBJ2-5; 7 bases agree with TRBD1. The CDR3 is 12 amino acids. Trimming at V came to 7 bases and at J to 5 bases, leaving 7 bases not matched to a gene. CDR1 is SQVTM, CDR2 ANQGSEA, per germline. The CDR3 DNA sequence: TGCAGCGGCCACAGGGGTGGGGAGACCCAGTACTTC. Its protein is CSGHRGGETQYF.

This chain connects TRBV10-3 to TRBJ2-3, with 9 bases lining up with TRBD2. Germline values: CDR1 ENHRY, CDR2 SYGVKD. V dropped 5 bases and J dropped 5; count of bases not matched to a gene: 11. The CDR3 extends over 16 amino acids. CDR3 loop: CAISPRSGGLGDTQYF. CDR3 nucleotide sequence: TGTGCCATCAGTCCCCGTAGCGGGGGCCTTGGAGATACGCAGTATTTT.

The genes are TRBV21-1 and TRBJ2-7; the table gives TRBD2 as D, unverified against the DNA. TRBV21-1 is a recognized pseudogene. The CDR3 has 17 residues. The CDR3 loop reads CASSKATSGSKFYEQYF. Written as DNA, the CDR3 is TGTGCCAGCAGCAAAGCGACTAGCGGGAGTAAATTCTACGAGCAGTACTTC.

The chain links TRBV7-9 to TRBJ1-1, with 9 nucleotides matching TRBD1. After removal of 4 bases from V and 10 bases from J, the junction contained 16 bases not matched to a gene. The CDR3 is 16 residues long. Germline V gene data show CDR1 as SEHNR and CDR2 as FQNEAQ (reference sequence). The DNA for the CDR3 is TGTGCCAGCAGCTACGCCGGGACAGGGAAGATGATGGGAGCTTTCTTT. Translated, it gives CASSYAGTGKMMGAFF.